This passage covers 21 T cell receptor beta chains from one sample sequenced in a study of T-cell memory formation after mild COVID-19. TCRdb used MiXCR to reprocess the 5' RACE reads, holding one entry per CDR3 protein. The sample shows 65,000 to 100,000 distinct CDR3 sequences, 10% to 15% of them seen only once. Sequencing input: PBMCs or a T cell subset sorted from them (not recorded which). Every receptor here comes from a man between 18 and 29 years old who had mild COVID-19 (a few samples of this study predate the infection). Cell type and time point are not known.

The V and J genes are TRBV15 and TRBJ2-2; 9 positions agree with TRBD2. Germline CDR1 LNHNV, CDR2 YYDKDF (reference sequence). This CDR3 contains 17 residues. V lost 0 bases to trimming and J lost 4 bases; unmatched junction nucleotides: 6. Here the CDR3 reads CATSRDRLAESTGELFF. CDR3 in DNA: TGTGCCACCAGCAGAGATAGACTAGCGGAGAGCACCGGGGAGCTGTTTTTT.

The chain joins TRBV7-2 to TRBJ1-1; 7 bases are shared with TRBD1. V gave up 5 bases and J gave up 3 bases; unmatched junction bases: 3. This CDR3 comprises 13 residues. In germline, CDR1 is SGHTA, CDR2 FQGNSA. The CDR3 DNA follows: TGTGCCAGCAGCCCAACAGGGGACACTGAAGCTTTCTTT. This translates into CASSPTGDTEAFF.

V usage is TRBV29-1 and J usage is TRBJ1-1; TRBD1 is a possible D gene (6 bases). This CDR3 contains 13 residues. V was clipped by 3 bases and J by 4 bases, with 12 bases between them. Germline V gene lookup returns CDR1 SQVTM and CDR2 ANQGSEA. CDR3 sequence reads: CSVDPTGFTEAFF. The CDR3 bases are TGCAGCGTTGATCCCACAGGGTTCACTGAAGCTTTCTTT.

The chain has TRBV7-6 and TRBJ2-7, with 7 bases lining up with TRBD1. The CDR3 covers 14 residues. CDR1 and CDR2 from the germline V gene are SGHVS and FNYEAQ. The ends lost 5 bases at V and 2 bases at J; junction bases unmatched: 6. CDR3 coding DNA: TGTGCCAGCAGCCAGGGACAGAAACCCTACGAGCAGTACTTC. Its translation is CASSQGQKPYEQYF.

The chain links TRBV24-1 to TRBJ2-3; no firm D call. The CDR3 spans 14 residues. V lost 1 base and J 2 bases, leaving 6 bases between the germline ends. The germline gives CDR1 KGHDR, CDR2 SFDVKD. The CDR3 DNA sequence: TGTGCCACCAGTGATTTAGGCAACACAGATACGCAGTATTTT. It yields the protein CATSDLGNTDTQYF.

This rearrangement joins TRBV6-5 to TRBJ1-3, with TRBD1 as a possible D gene (5 bases). V lost 6 bases, J lost 4 bases, and 13 bases lay in between. The CDR3 is 14 residues long. Germline CDR1 and CDR2: MNHEY and SVGAGI. The CDR3 reads CASSTGRSGNTIYF. CDR3 in DNA: TGTGCCAGCAGCACAGGAAGATCCGGAAACACCATATATTTT.

This chain uses TRBV7-2 with TRBJ2-5; D is uncertain. Between the trimmed V and J ends, which lost 7 bases and 0 bases, there was a span of 9 bases. The V gene's germline CDR1 is SGHTA and CDR2 FQGNSA. This CDR3 comprises 13 residues. The CDR3 protein is CASKLQYQETQYF. The CDR3 DNA follows: TGTGCCAGCAAACTGCAGTACCAAGAGACCCAGTACTTC.

This clonotype was seen at least ten times. V usage is TRBV7-6 and J usage is TRBJ2-7; the D call may be TRBD1 or TRBD2 (5 bases each). From germline, CDR1 is SGHVS and CDR2 FNYEAQ. Trimming pared 3 bases from V and 3 bases from J, leaving 12 bases between. This CDR3 region has 14 residues. CDR3 sequence reads: CASSFHRGRYEQYF. The CDR3, as DNA: TGTGCCAGCAGCTTTCACCGGGGACGCTACGAGCAGTACTTC.

J is TRBJ2-1 and V is TRBV5-1, with a weak D call TRBD1 (5 bases). The CDR3 is 13 amino acids. The V gene's germline CDR1 is SGHRS and CDR2 YFSETQ. V lost 0 bases and J lost 4, with 5 bases in between. CDR3 loop: CASSLDRYNEQFF. As DNA, the CDR3 is TGCGCCAGCAGCTTGGACAGGTACAATGAGCAGTTCTTC.

The V call is TRBV14, the J call TRBJ2-1; D uncertain. Germline-derived CDR1 and CDR2 are SGHDN and FVKESK. The CDR3 is 14 amino acids. V lost 1 base, J lost 6 bases, and 10 bases lay in between. The CDR3 reads CASSQVAVINEQFF. In DNA form, the CDR3 reads TGTGCCAGCAGCCAAGTCGCCGTAATCAATGAGCAGTTCTTC.

The rearrangement joins TRBV12-3 or TRBV12-4 to TRBJ1-2; D perhaps matches TRBD1 (6 bases). The V and J ends lost 7 bases and 6 bases respectively, with 18 bases between them. CDR3 size: 14 residues. CDR3 nucleotides: TGTGCCAGCACCGAAGACAGGCTCGGCGATGGCTACACCTTC. Its translation: CASTEDRLGDGYTF.

J is TRBJ2-7 and V is TRBV20-1; 7 bases match TRBD1. The CDR3 loop spans 14 amino acids. V lost 2 bases, J lost 0 bases, and 4 bases stayed unmatched. Germline loops: CDR1 DFQATT, CDR2 SNEGSKA (reference sequence). CDR3 in DNA: TGCAGTGCTAGACAGGGGGAAAGCTCCTACGAGCAGTACGTC. Amino acid sequence: CSARQGESSYEQYV.

This clonotype occurred many times. The rearrangement uses TRBV27 and TRBJ1-5; no clear D. Germline V lookup: CDR1 MNHEY, CDR2 SMNVEV (reference sequence). The CDR3 totals 15 residues. V gave up 0 bases and J gave up 0 bases, with 6 bases separating them. The CDR3 nucleotides are TGTGCCAGCAGTTTATCGTGGAGTAGCAATCAGCCCCAGCATTTT. Translated: CASSLSWSSNQPQHF.

The V call is TRBV12-3 or TRBV12-4, the J call TRBJ1-2; 8 bases are shared with TRBD1. This CDR3 is built from 15 residues. V was clipped by 8 bases and J by 3 bases; unmatched bases: 11. CDR3 sequence: CASLNAYRGDYGYTF. DNA of the CDR3: TGTGCCAGCCTGAACGCCTACAGGGGGGACTATGGCTACACCTTC.

The chain uses TRBV12-3 or TRBV12-4 and TRBJ2-6; TRBD1 or TRBD2 may be the D gene (5 bases each). Trimming shortened V by 8 bases and J by 2 bases, and 19 bases separated the two germline ends. This CDR3 is 17 amino acids long. In nucleotides, the CDR3 is TGTGCCAGCTATCGGGGCTTGGGTCACGCTGGGGCCAACGTCCTGACTTTC. Its protein product is CASYRGLGHAGANVLTF.

This clonotype has just a few counts. V usage is TRBV3-1 and J usage is TRBJ2-4; D is undetermined. The CDR3 covers 11 residues. The ends were cut back, 3 bases at V and 8 bases at J, with 5 bases in the middle. Germline CDR1 and CDR2: LGHDT and YNNKEL (reference sequence). The CDR3 sequence: CASSQFDIQYF. CDR3 sequence (DNA): TGTGCCAGCAGCCAGTTTGACATTCAGTACTTC.

This clonotype was observed a handful of times. The rearrangement joins TRBV6-2 or TRBV6-3 to TRBJ1-5; D might be TRBD1 (5 bases). The CDR3 runs 13 residues. Germline CDR1 MNHEY, CDR2 SVGEGT. Trimming removed 6 bases from V and 6 bases from J, with 12 bases in between. The CDR3 protein is CASSLGGVQPQHF. CDR3 nucleotides: TGTGCCAGCAGCCTGGGGGGAGTTCAGCCCCAGCATTTT.

The rearrangement joins TRBV12-5 to TRBJ1-5, with 7 nucleotides matching TRBD1. The CDR3 has 15 residues. Germline V gene lookup returns CDR1 LGHNT and CDR2 FRNRAP. The trim removed 0 bases at V and 13 bases at J, leaving 12 bases unmatched. The CDR3 is CASGLVRTGYSNQHF. In DNA form, the CDR3 reads TGTGCTAGTGGTTTGGTACGGACAGGATATAGCAATCAGCATTTT.

This clonotype occurred a few times. The rearrangement uses TRBV5-1 and TRBJ2-2; the match to TRBD1 covers 7 bases. The CDR3 loop spans 17 amino acids. J lost 6 bases, V lost 1 base, and 12 bases had no gene match. Germline V gene lookup returns CDR1 SGHRS and CDR2 YFSETQ. As DNA, the CDR3 is TGCGCCAGCAGCTTGTGGGACAGTCATCCCTGGTCCGGGGAGCTGTTTTTT. The encoded protein is CASSLWDSHPWSGELFF. Variable domain in full (rest from reference TRBV5-1 and TRBJ2-2): KAGVTQTPRYLIKTRGQQVTLSCSPISGHRSVSWYQQTPGQGLQFLFEYFSETQRNKGNFPGRFSGRQFSNSRSEMNVSTLELGDSALYLCASSLWDSHPWSGELFFGEGSRLTVL.

A few counts support this clonotype. V gene TRBV9 combines with J gene TRBJ1-2, with no clear D. The V gene lost 4 bases and the J gene lost 0 bases, with 7 bases spanning the gap. This CDR3 comprises 13 residues. CDR1 and CDR2 (germline): SGDLS, YYNGEE. The CDR3 coding sequence is TGTGCCAGCAGCCCCACAACTAACTATGGCTACACCTTC. Its translation is CASSPTTNYGYTF.

This clonotype occurred a few times. This rearrangement joins TRBV4-3 to TRBJ2-2; D not certain. The CDR3 has 16 residues. Germline V CDR1 and CDR2: LGHNA, YSLEER. The ends were cut back, 0 bases at V and 5 bases at J, with 13 bases in the middle. The CDR3 spells CASSQDPAGETGELFF. CDR3 bases: TGCGCCAGCAGCCAAGATCCGGCAGGAGAAACCGGGGAGCTGTTTTTT.